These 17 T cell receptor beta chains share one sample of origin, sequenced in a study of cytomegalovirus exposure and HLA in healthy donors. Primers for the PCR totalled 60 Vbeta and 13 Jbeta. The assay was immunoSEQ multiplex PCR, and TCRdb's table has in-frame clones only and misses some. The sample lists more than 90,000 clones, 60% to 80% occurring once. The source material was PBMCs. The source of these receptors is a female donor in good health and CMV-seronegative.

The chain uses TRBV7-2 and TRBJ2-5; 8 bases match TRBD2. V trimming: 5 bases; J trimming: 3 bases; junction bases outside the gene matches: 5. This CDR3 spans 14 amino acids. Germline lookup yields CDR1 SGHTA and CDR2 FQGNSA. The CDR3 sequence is CASSPGTREETQYF. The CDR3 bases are TGTGCCAGCAGCCCTGGGACTAGGGAAGAGACCCAGTACTTC. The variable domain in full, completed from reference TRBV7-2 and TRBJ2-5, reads GAGVSQSPSNKVTEKGKDVELRCDPISGHTALYWYRQSLGQGLEFLIYFQGNSAPDKSGLPSDRFSAERTGGSVSTLTIQRTQQEDSAVYLCASSPGTREETQYFGPGTRLLVL.

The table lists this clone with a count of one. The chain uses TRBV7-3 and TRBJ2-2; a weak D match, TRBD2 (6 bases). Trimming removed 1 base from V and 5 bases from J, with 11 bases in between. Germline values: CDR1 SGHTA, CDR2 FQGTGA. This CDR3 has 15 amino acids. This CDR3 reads CASSLIAAGTGELFF. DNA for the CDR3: TGTGCCAGCAGCTTAATTGCCGCGGGAACCGGGGAGCTGTTTTTT. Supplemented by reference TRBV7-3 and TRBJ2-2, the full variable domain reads GAGVSQTPSNKVTEKGKYVELRCDPISGHTALYWYRQSLGQGPEFLIYFQGTGAADDSGLPNDRFFAVRPEGSVSTLKIQRTERGDSAVYLCASSLIAAGTGELFFGEGSRLTVL.

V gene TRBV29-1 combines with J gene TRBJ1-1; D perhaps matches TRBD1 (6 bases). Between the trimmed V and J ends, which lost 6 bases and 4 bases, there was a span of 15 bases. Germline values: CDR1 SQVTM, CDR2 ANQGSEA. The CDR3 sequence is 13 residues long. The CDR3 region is CSVLKRGGTEAFF. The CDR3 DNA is TGCAGCGTCCTTAAGAGGGGGGGCACTGAAGCTTTCTTT.

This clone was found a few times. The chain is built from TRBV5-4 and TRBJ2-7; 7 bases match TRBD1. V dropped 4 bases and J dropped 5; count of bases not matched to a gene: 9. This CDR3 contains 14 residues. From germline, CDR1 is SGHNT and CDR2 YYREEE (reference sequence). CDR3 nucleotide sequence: TGTGCCAGCAGCCTAAGACAGGGTCTCAACGAGCAGTACTTC. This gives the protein CASSLRQGLNEQYF.

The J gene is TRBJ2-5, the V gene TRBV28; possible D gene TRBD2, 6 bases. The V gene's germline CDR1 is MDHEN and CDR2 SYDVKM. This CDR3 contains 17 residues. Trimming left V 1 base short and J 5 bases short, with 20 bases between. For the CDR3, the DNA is TGTGCCAGCAGTTTATTGGCGGGCGGGGCCAATAGGGAGACCCAGTACTTC. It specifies CASSLLAGGANRETQYF.

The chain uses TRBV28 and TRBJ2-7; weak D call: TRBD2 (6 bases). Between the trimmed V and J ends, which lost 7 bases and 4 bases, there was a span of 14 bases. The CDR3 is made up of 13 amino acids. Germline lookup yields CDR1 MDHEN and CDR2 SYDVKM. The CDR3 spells CASTPGDLYEQYF. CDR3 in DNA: TGTGCCAGCACCCCGGGGGACTTATACGAGCAGTACTTC.

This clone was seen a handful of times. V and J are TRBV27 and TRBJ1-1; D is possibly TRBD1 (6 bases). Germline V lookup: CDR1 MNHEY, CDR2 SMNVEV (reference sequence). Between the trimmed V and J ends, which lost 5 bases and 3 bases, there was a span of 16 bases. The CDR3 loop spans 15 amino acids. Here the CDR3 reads CASSSLRGGDTEAFF. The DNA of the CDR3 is TGTGCCAGCAGTAGCTTGAGGGGGGGAGACACTGAAGCTTTCTTT.

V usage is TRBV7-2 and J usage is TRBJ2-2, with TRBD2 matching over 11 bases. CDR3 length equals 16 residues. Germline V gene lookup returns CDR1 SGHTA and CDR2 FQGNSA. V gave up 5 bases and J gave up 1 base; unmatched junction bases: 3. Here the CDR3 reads CASSLGLAGNTGELFF. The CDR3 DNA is TGTGCCAGCAGCCTAGGACTAGCGGGGAACACCGGGGAGCTGTTTTTT.

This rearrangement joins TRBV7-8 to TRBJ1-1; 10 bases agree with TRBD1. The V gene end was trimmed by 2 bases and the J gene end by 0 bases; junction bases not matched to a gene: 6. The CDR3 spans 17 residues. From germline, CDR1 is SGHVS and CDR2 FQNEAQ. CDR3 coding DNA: TGTGCCAGCAGCTTAAGGACAGGGGGAGTGGTGAACACTGAAGCTTTCTTT. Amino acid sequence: CASSLRTGGVVNTEAFF.

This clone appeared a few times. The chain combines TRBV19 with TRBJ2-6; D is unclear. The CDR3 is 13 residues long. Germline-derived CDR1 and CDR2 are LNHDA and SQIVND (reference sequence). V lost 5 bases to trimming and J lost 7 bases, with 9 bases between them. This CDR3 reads CASSPTLANVLTF. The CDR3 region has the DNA TGTGCCAGTAGTCCTACGTTAGCCAACGTCCTGACTTTC.

The CDR3 nucleotides are TGTGCCAGCAGTTACGACGGGAGTGGGGGCTACACCTTC. This gives the protein CASSYDGSGGYTF. The chain recombines TRBV6-5 with TRBJ1-2; D not certain. With 2 bases removed from V and 8 bases from J, the gap between germline ends came to 12 bases. CDR3 length: 13 amino acids. Looked up from germline, CDR1 is MNHEY and CDR2 is SVGAGI.

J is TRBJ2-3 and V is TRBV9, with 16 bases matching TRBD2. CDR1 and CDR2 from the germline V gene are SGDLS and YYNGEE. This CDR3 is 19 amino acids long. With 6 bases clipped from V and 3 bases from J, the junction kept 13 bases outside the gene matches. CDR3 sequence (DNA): TGTGCCAGCACTCTGGGACTAGCGGGGGGGCCGGGAGAAACAGATACGCAGTATTTT. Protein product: CASTLGLAGGPGETDTQYF.

CDR3 residues: CSPRGLAGGKDTQYF. The CDR3 nucleotides read TGCAGCCCCCGGGGACTAGCGGGAGGAAAAGATACGCAGTATTTT. V usage is TRBV29-1 and J usage is TRBJ2-3; 15 bases agree with TRBD2. V dropped 8 bases and J dropped 5; count of bases not matched to a gene: 8. The CDR3 sequence is 15 residues long. The germline V gene has CDR1 SQVTM and CDR2 ANQGSEA.

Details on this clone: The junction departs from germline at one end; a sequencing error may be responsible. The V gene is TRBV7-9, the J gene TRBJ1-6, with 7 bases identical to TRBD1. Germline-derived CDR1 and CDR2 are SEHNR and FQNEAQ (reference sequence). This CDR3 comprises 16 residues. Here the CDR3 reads CSSSVLTGRNNSPLHF. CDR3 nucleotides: TGTTCCAGCAGCGTCTTGACAGGGCGGAATAATTCACCCCTCCACTTT.

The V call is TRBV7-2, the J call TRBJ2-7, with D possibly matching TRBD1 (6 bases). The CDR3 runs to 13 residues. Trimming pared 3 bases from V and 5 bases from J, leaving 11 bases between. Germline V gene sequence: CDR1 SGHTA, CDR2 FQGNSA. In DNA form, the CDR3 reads TGTGCCAGCAGCTTCACAGGGTACAACGAGCAGTACTTC. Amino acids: CASSFTGYNEQYF.

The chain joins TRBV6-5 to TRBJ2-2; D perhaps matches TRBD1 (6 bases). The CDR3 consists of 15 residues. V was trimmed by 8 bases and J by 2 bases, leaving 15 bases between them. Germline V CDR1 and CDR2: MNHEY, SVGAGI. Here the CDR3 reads CASWTRDTNTGELFF. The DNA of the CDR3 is TGTGCCAGCTGGACCCGGGACACCAACACCGGGGAGCTGTTTTTT.

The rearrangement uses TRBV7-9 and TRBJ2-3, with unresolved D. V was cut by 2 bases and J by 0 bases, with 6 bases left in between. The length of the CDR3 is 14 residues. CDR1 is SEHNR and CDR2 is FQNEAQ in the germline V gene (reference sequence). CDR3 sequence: CASSLIRSTDTQYF. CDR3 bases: TGTGCCAGCAGCTTAATCAGAAGCACAGATACGCAGTATTTT.